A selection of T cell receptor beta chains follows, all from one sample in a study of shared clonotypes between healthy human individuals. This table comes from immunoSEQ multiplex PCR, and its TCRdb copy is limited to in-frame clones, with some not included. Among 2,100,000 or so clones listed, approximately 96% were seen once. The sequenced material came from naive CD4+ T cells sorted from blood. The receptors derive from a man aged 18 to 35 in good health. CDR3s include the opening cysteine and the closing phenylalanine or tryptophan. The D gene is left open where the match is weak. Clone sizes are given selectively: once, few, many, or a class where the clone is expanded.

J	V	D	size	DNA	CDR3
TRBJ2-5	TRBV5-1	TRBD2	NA	TGCGCCAGCAGCTTGGGACAGCGGGGGGGCATGAAAGAGACCCAGTACTTC	CASSLGQRGGMKETQYF
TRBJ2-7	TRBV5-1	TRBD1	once	TGCGCCAGCACCGACGGACAGGGGGCCGGGGAGCAGTACTTC	CASTDGQGAGEQYF
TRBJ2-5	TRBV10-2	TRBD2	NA	TGCGCCAGCAGTGAGTCGAGGACTAGCGGGAGTTGGGGAGAGACCCAGTACTTC	CASSESRTSGSWGETQYF
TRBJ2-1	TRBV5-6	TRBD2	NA	TGTGCCAGCAGCCCCCAACTAGCGGGGGGGCCCTACAATGAGCAGTTCTTC	CASSPQLAGGPYNEQFF
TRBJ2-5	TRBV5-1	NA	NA	TGCGCCAGCAGCGCACAGGGCGTAGAGACCCAGTACTTC	CASSAQGVETQYF
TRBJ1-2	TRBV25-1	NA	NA	TGTGCCAGCAGTGAATTCCCAGGGGCTAACTATGGCTACACCTTC	CASSEFPGANYGYTF
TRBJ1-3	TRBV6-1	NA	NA	TGTGCCAGTCAACAGTCCTCTGGAAACACCATATATTTT	CASQQSSGNTIYF
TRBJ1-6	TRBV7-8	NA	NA	TGTGCCAGCAGCTCCCCCAATTCACCCCTCCACTTT	CASSSPNSPLHF
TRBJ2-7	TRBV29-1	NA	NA	TGCAGCGTCCTGAAGGTGACAGACGAGCAGTACTTC	CSVLKVTDEQYF
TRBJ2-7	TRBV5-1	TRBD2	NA	TGCGCCAGCAGCTTGGAACTAGCGTCCTACGAGCAGTACTTC	CASSLELASYEQYF
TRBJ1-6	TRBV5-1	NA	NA	TGCGCCAGCACCCGGAGTGCAGGGGCTAATTCACCCCTCCACTTT	CASTRSAGANSPLHF
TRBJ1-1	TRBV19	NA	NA	TGTGCCAGTAGTATGGGGCAGAGGAACACTGAAGCTTTCTTT	CASSMGQRNTEAFF
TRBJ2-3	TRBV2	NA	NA	TGTGCCAGCAGTGTTCGCGGGACTGGGGGCACAGATACGCAGTATTTT	CASSVRGTGGTDTQYF